The 26 T cell receptor beta chains reported below all come from one sample, sequenced in a study of blood T cells in healthy people across ages. A second about 6 to 12 cycle PCR used barcoded and J-beta primers. TCRdb independently ran MiXCR on the 5' RACE reads; one entry per CDR3 protein. The sample consists of around 970,000 distinct CDR3 sequences, about 53% of them appearing once. Material for sequencing was blood. These receptors all come from a woman aged 55 to 70 in good health.

Only a few counts were recorded for this clonotype. V gene TRBV9 combines with J gene TRBJ2-3, with 8 bases fitting TRBD2. In germline, CDR1 is SGDLS, CDR2 YYNGEE. V shed 2 bases and J 3 bases; nucleotides not matched to a gene: 2. The CDR3 extends over 14 amino acids. CDR3 in amino acids: CASSVSGRTDTQYF. The CDR3 bases are TGTGCCAGCAGCGTCAGCGGGAGAACAGATACGCAGTATTTT.

The rearrangement uses TRBV7-9 and TRBJ2-7, with 7 nucleotides matching TRBD2. Germline V lookup: CDR1 SEHNR, CDR2 FQNEAQ (reference sequence). The CDR3 loop spans 13 amino acids. J was trimmed by 5 bases and V by 5 bases; bases with no gene match: 6. Written as DNA, the CDR3 is TGTGCCAGCAGCCCTCAGCGGGATCACGAGCAGTACTTC. Encoded protein: CASSPQRDHEQYF.

The chain is built from TRBV14 and TRBJ2-1; 10 nucleotides align to TRBD2. This CDR3 is 16 amino acids long. The V and J ends lost 0 bases and 10 bases, in that order; junction bases with no gene match: 9. The germline CDR1 and CDR2 sequences are SGHDN and FVKESK. This CDR3 is CASSQDLSGRAREQFF. The CDR3 DNA follows: TGTGCCAGCAGCCAAGATCTCAGCGGGAGGGCCAGGGAGCAGTTCTTC.

The chain joins TRBV20-1 to TRBJ2-1, with D possibly matching TRBD2 (6 bases). Trimming pared 0 bases from V and 8 bases from J, leaving 14 bases between. This CDR3 contains 14 residues. Germline V gene sequence: CDR1 DFQATT, CDR2 SNEGSKA (reference sequence). For the CDR3, the DNA is TGCAGTGCTAGAGATCGACTAGGTCCTCATGAGCAGTTCTTC. The encoded protein is CSARDRLGPHEQFF.

The chain combines TRBV7-9 with TRBJ2-7; 9 nucleotides line up with TRBD1. The germline CDR1 and CDR2 sequences are SEHNR and FQNEAQ (reference sequence). The CDR3 consists of 17 residues. The V segment lost 5 bases and the J segment 2 bases; nucleotides outside the gene matches: 13. CDR3 protein: CASSPSGQGVLPYEQYF. CDR3 DNA: TGTGCCAGCAGCCCCTCGGGACAGGGAGTTTTGCCCTACGAGCAGTACTTC. The whole variable domain, filled in from reference TRBV7-9 and TRBJ2-7, reads DTGVSQNPRHKITKRGQNVTFRCDPISEHNRLYWYRQTLGQGPEFLTYFQNEAQLEKSRLLSDRFSAERPKGSFSTLEIQRTEQGDSAMYLCASSPSGQGVLPYEQYFGPGTRLTVT.

The chain's CDR3 is CASSQVPLAGGIDTQYF. DNA of the CDR3: TGTGCCAGCAGCCAAGTGCCCCTAGCGGGAGGGATAGATACGCAGTATTTT. This chain links TRBV14 with TRBJ2-3; TRBD2 agrees at 12 bases. V gave up 1 base and J gave up 5 bases; unmatched junction bases: 7. The CDR3 sequence is 17 residues long. Per germline, CDR1 SGHDN and CDR2 FVKESK. The full variable domain, rest sourced from reference TRBV14 and TRBJ2-3, is EAGVTQFPSHSVIEKGQTVTLRCDPISGHDNLYWYRRVMGKEIKFLLHFVKESKQDESGMPNNRFLAERTGGTYSTLKVQPAELEDSGVYFCASSQVPLAGGIDTQYFGPGTRLTVL.

This chain joins TRBV6-1 and TRBJ2-7; 9 bases match TRBD1. Germline assignment: CDR1 MNHNS and CDR2 SASEGT. V lost 6 bases, J lost 1 base, and 7 bases stayed unmatched. This CDR3 is 15 amino acids long. CDR3 in DNA: TGTGCCAGCAGACCCCGGGACAGGGCTTCCTACGAGCAGTACTTC. Its translation is CASRPRDRASYEQYF.

A few counts support this clonotype. V usage is TRBV6-2 or TRBV6-3 and J usage is TRBJ2-7, with 9 bases that match TRBD2. Unmatched junction bases numbered 8, after V lost 4 bases and J lost 4 bases. The CDR3 extends over 15 amino acids. Germline assignment: CDR1 MNHEY and CDR2 SVGEGT. In nucleotides, the CDR3 is TGTGCCAGCAGTTCCGCGGGAGGGGGACCTTACGAGCAGTACTTC. Residues: CASSSAGGGPYEQYF.

The V gene is TRBV25-1, the J gene TRBJ2-7; TRBD2 agrees at 10 bases. Unmatched junction bases numbered 8, after V lost 3 bases and J lost 3 bases. This CDR3 spans 16 amino acids. CDR1 is MGHDK and CDR2 is SYGVNS in the germline V gene. The CDR3 loop reads CASSDPSGGKYYEQYF. CDR3 nucleotide sequence: TGTGCCAGCAGTGACCCTAGCGGGGGAAAATACTACGAGCAGTACTTC.

The CDR3 sequence: CSARVPGGTNEKLFF. CDR3 in DNA: TGCAGTGCTAGAGTCCCAGGGGGGACTAATGAAAAACTGTTTTTT. The chain combines TRBV20-1 with TRBJ1-4; 7 positions agree with TRBD1. V trimming: 1 base; J trimming: 2 bases; junction bases outside the gene matches: 4. CDR1 is DFQATT, CDR2 SNEGSKA, per germline (reference sequence). The CDR3 covers 15 residues.

This clonotype was seen a few times. The genes are TRBV29-1 and TRBJ2-5; TRBD2 agrees at 9 bases. After removal of 3 bases from V and 5 bases from J, the junction contained 10 bases not matched to a gene. CDR1 SQVTM and CDR2 ANQGSEA come from the germline V gene. The CDR3 loop spans 15 amino acids. CDR3 residues: CSVESLAGEGETQYF. The CDR3 nucleotides read TGCAGCGTTGAGAGCTTAGCGGGAGAGGGGGAGACCCAGTACTTC. Full variable domain (remainder filled in from reference TRBV29-1 and TRBJ2-5): SAVISQKPSRDICQRGTSLTIQCQVDSQVTMMFWYRQQPGQSLTLIATANQGSEATYESGFVIDKFPISRPNLTFSTLTVSNMSPEDSSIYLCSVESLAGEGETQYFGPGTRLLVL.

The V gene is TRBV20-1, the J gene TRBJ1-2, with 8 positions matching TRBD1. Germline V gene sequence: CDR1 DFQATT, CDR2 SNEGSKA (reference sequence). CDR3 length: 13 residues. J lost 7 bases, V lost 0 bases, and 4 bases had no gene match. The CDR3 spells CSARDQGAGGYTF. In nucleotides, the CDR3 is TGCAGTGCTAGAGACCAGGGGGCGGGTGGCTACACCTTC.

There are a few counts of this clonotype. CDR3 protein: CASSHRTGSLYTF. The CDR3 bases are TGTGCCAGCAGCCATAGGACAGGGAGTTTGTACACCTTC. The genes are TRBV14 and TRBJ1-2; 8 bases are a match to TRBD1. Germline V gene lookup returns CDR1 SGHDN and CDR2 FVKESK. The ends lost 3 bases at V and 11 bases at J; junction bases unmatched: 8. This CDR3 is 13 amino acids long.

Turning to this clonotype: The germline gene is not matched at one end of the junction; a read error may be the cause. The V and J genes are TRBV29-1 and TRBJ1-2, with 10 bases identical to TRBD1. This CDR3 has 17 residues. CDR1 SQVTM and CDR2 ANQGSEA come from the germline V gene. CDR3 DNA: TGCGGCGTTGAAGCCTACACGGGGGGACAGGGGAAATCTGGCTACACCTTC. Protein sequence: CGVEAYTGGQGKSGYTF.

At least ten counts were recorded for this clonotype. The chain links TRBV7-2 to TRBJ2-7; 13 bases fit TRBD2. Per the germline V gene, CDR1 is SGHTA and CDR2 is FQGNSA. This CDR3 spans 15 amino acids. After removal of 6 bases from V and 6 bases from J, the junction contained 8 bases not matched to a gene. CDR3 bases: TGTGCCAGCAGTCGGACTAGCGGGAGATCAAGCGAGCAGTACTTC. Protein product: CASSRTSGRSSEQYF.

The J gene is TRBJ2-7, the V gene TRBV28; no reliable D call. V lost 9 bases to trimming and J lost 2 bases, with 14 bases between them. The length of the CDR3 is 13 residues. Germline CDR1 reads MDHEN; CDR2 reads SYDVKM. CDR3 amino acids: CASQGIGPYEQYF. The CDR3 DNA follows: TGTGCCAGTCAAGGGATCGGACCCTACGAGCAGTACTTC.

The chain has TRBV28 and TRBJ2-3, with TRBD2 matching over 8 bases. V lost 3 bases to trimming and J lost 2 bases; unmatched junction nucleotides: 4. The CDR3 covers 15 residues. CDR1 is MDHEN and CDR2 is SYDVKM in the germline V gene. Here the CDR3 reads CASSFAGGYTDTQYF. The CDR3 nucleotides read TGTGCCAGCAGTTTTGCGGGAGGTTACACAGATACGCAGTATTTT.

The genes are TRBV7-9 and TRBJ2-6; maybe TRBD2 (7 bases). Germline values: CDR1 SEHNR, CDR2 FQNEAQ (reference sequence). The CDR3 consists of 18 residues. Trimming took 4 bases from V and 4 from J, leaving 20 bases between them. Written as DNA, the CDR3 is TGTGCCAGCAGCTCCCAAGCCTGGGGGGGCTCCGGGGCCAACGTCCTGACTTTC. Amino acid sequence: CASSSQAWGGSGANVLTF. Based on the CDR3 plus reference TRBV7-9 and TRBJ2-6, the full variable domain is DTGVSQNPRHKITKRGQNVTFRCDPISEHNRLYWYRQTLGQGPEFLTYFQNEAQLEKSRLLSDRFSAERPKGSFSTLEIQRTEQGDSAMYLCASSSQAWGGSGANVLTFGAGSRLTVL.

This clonotype was counted between two and nine times. The rearrangement links TRBV3-1 to TRBJ2-1; D is ambiguous. V was pared by 3 bases and J by 8 bases, with 14 bases between. CDR3 size: 14 residues. Germline loops: CDR1 LGHDT, CDR2 YNNKEL (reference sequence). CDR3 amino acids: CASSHRVPVHEQFF. CDR3 DNA sequence: TGTGCCAGCAGCCATAGAGTGCCCGTCCATGAGCAGTTCTTC.

Only a few counts were recorded for this clonotype. The chain carries TRBV7-9 and TRBJ2-7, with TRBD2 matching over 7 bases. CDR3 length equals 14 residues. Germline V gene sequence: CDR1 SEHNR, CDR2 FQNEAQ (reference sequence). V dropped 5 bases and J dropped 2; count of bases not matched to a gene: 6. CDR3 loop: CASSRSGLAYEQYF. CDR3 nucleotide sequence: TGTGCCAGCAGCCGAAGCGGACTAGCCTACGAGCAGTACTTC.

The chain is built from TRBV20-1 and TRBJ2-4; the match to TRBD2 covers 12 bases. In germline, CDR1 is DFQATT, CDR2 SNEGSKA (reference sequence). V shed 1 base, J shed 7 bases, and the junction held 2 bases outside the gene matches. CDR3 length: 14 residues. The CDR3 sequence: CSARASGGGNIQYF. The CDR3 DNA sequence: TGCAGTGCTAGAGCTAGCGGGGGGGGGAACATTCAGTACTTC.

The table lists this clonotype with a few counts. The rearrangement links TRBV29-1 to TRBJ2-1, with D unclear. V was clipped by 1 base and J by 6 bases, with 19 bases between them. The CDR3 runs 16 residues. CDR1 SQVTM and CDR2 ANQGSEA come from the germline V gene. CDR3: CSVEVIGSRAPNEQFF. The CDR3 nucleotides are TGCAGCGTTGAAGTAATAGGCTCAAGAGCTCCCAATGAGCAGTTCTTC.

The CDR3 reads CASSSSGTRLLETQYF. CDR3 bases: TGTGCCAGCAGTTCCTCCGGGACTAGGTTGTTGGAGACCCAGTACTTC. V gene TRBV6-2 or TRBV6-3 combines with J gene TRBJ2-7, with TRBD2 identical over 8 bases. The J call is in doubt because the DNA end fits TRBJ2-5 better. The CDR3 is made up of 16 amino acids. CDR1 and CDR2 from the germline V gene are MNHEY and SVGEGT.

This clonotype came up a few times. This rearrangement joins TRBV4-1 to TRBJ2-5; D not certain. Germline-derived CDR1 and CDR2 are MGHRA and YSYEKL. CDR3 length: 15 amino acids. V dropped 2 bases and J dropped 5 bases, with 15 bases sitting between them. CDR3 sequence (DNA): TGCGCCAGCAGCCAAAATGTGGGAAATAGGGAGACCCAGTACTTC. It yields the protein CASSQNVGNRETQYF.

The chain couples TRBV12-3 or TRBV12-4 to TRBJ2-3; D ambiguous. This CDR3 has 12 residues. Trimming took 5 bases from V and 8 from J, leaving 11 bases between them. CDR3 loop: CASSSGWATQYF. CDR3 nucleotide sequence: TGTGCCAGCAGTAGTGGGTGGGCTACGCAGTATTTT.

In regard to this clonotype: A junction boundary mismatches the germline segment, possibly from a read error. The rearrangement uses TRBV7-2 and TRBJ2-5; 8 bases agree with TRBD1. The CDR3 covers 15 residues. Germline CDR1 SGHTA, CDR2 FQGNSA. Written as DNA, the CDR3 is TGTGCCAACAGCGGGCGACAGGGGCAACAAGAGACCCAGTACTTC. The encoded protein is CANSGRQGQQETQYF.